These 12 T cell receptor beta chains were sequenced from one sample in a study of blood T cell repertoires in COVID-19. Produced via immunoSEQ multiplex PCR; TCRdb's table is partial and in-frame only. The sample lists some 45,000 clones; more than 75% were seen once. The sequencing sample was made of peripheral blood. All receptors come from a man aged 70-80 years with acute or convalescent COVID-19.

The sample holds one count of this clone. The chain uses TRBV6-5 and TRBJ2-7; TRBD1 agrees at 8 bases. This CDR3 comprises 15 residues. CDR1 is MNHEY, CDR2 SVGAGI, per germline. The junction had 10 bases not matched to a gene; V was cut back by 6 bases and J by 3 bases. The DNA of the CDR3 is TGTGCCAGCAGGAAAACCGGGACAGGCGGCTACGAGCAGTACTTC. Encoded protein: CASRKTGTGGYEQYF.

This clone was detected only a few times. This chain links TRBV28 with TRBJ1-2, with D possibly matching TRBD1 (6 bases). Germline V gene data show CDR1 as MDHEN and CDR2 as SYDVKM. The CDR3 contains 16 residues. V was shortened by 6 bases and J by 0 bases, with 17 bases between the two germline ends. The CDR3 DNA reads TGTGCCAGCAGCCTCGAGCCAGGGGCCTCTAACTATGGCTACACCTTC. It specifies CASSLEPGASNYGYTF.

The genes are TRBV5-1 and TRBJ2-5; weak D call: TRBD1 (6 bases). Germline loops: CDR1 SGHRS, CDR2 YFSETQ. This CDR3 comprises 14 residues. The V and J ends lost 1 base and 0 bases respectively, with 7 bases between them. The CDR3, as DNA: TGCGCCAGCAGCTTGACAGGGAACCAAGAGACCCAGTACTTC. Residues: CASSLTGNQETQYF.

The table lists this clone with a count of one. The V gene is TRBV14, the J gene TRBJ1-2; D is uncertain. V shed 5 bases and J shed 7 bases, with 14 bases lying between them. Germline CDR1 and CDR2: SGHDN and FVKESK. This CDR3 has 13 amino acids. CDR3 in DNA: TGTGCCAGCAGCTACGGGTCTCGGAGTGGCTACACCTTC. This encodes CASSYGSRSGYTF.

In this sample, this clone turned up once. The rearrangement joins TRBV6-2 or TRBV6-3 to TRBJ1-1; D possibly corresponds to TRBD1 (5 bases). The V end lost 0 bases, the J end lost 6 bases, and 8 bases lay between the germline ends. The length of the CDR3 is 13 residues. Germline CDR1 is MNHEY and CDR2 is SVGEGT. This CDR3 is CASSYSAGPEAFF. The CDR3 coding sequence is TGTGCCAGCAGTTACTCCGCGGGGCCTGAAGCTTTCTTT.

The chain recombines TRBV12-3 or TRBV12-4 with TRBJ1-2; D is perhaps TRBD1 (5 bases). CDR3 length equals 13 residues. With 3 bases removed from V and 8 bases from J, the gap between germline ends came to 13 bases. CDR3: CASSFGQGRGYTF. The CDR3 DNA follows: TGTGCCAGCAGTTTCGGGCAGGGTAGAGGCTACACCTTC.

The chain couples TRBV12-3 or TRBV12-4 to TRBJ1-1; D is possibly TRBD1 (6 bases). This CDR3 comprises 12 residues. Between the trimmed V and J ends, which lost 6 bases and 8 bases, there was a span of 13 bases. CDR3 residues: CASSVQGWEAFF. The CDR3 nucleotides are TGTGCCAGCAGCGTACAGGGATGGGAAGCTTTCTTT.

The chain joins TRBV6-2 or TRBV6-3 to TRBJ1-2; 10 bases agree with TRBD1. Germline CDR1 MNHEY, CDR2 SVGEGT. The J segment lost 4 bases and the V segment lost 5 bases, leaving 7 bases of the junction unmatched. The CDR3 covers 15 residues. In DNA form, the CDR3 reads TGTGCCAGCAGTCCCCAGGACAGGGGGTTCTATGGCTACACCTTC. The encoded protein is CASSPQDRGFYGYTF.

This chain joins TRBV9 and TRBJ2-3, with 8 bases lining up with TRBD1. The CDR3 totals 16 residues. With 0 bases clipped from V and 3 bases from J, the junction kept 6 bases outside the gene matches. Germline V gene lookup returns CDR1 SGDLS and CDR2 YYNGEE. CDR3 DNA sequence: TGTGCCAGCAGCGTAGGGGACAGGATGTTGACAGATACGCAGTATTTT. This sequence encodes CASSVGDRMLTDTQYF.

V gene TRBV5-1 combines with J gene TRBJ2-5, with unresolved D. Trimming left V 0 bases short and J 4 bases short, with 10 bases between. Germline CDR1 and CDR2: SGHRS and YFSETQ. This CDR3 is built from 14 residues. CDR3 in DNA: TGCGCCAGCAGCTTGGACAGCCCAAGAGAGACCCAGTACTTC. Translating it yields CASSLDSPRETQYF.

The rearrangement uses TRBV12-3 or TRBV12-4 and TRBJ1-1; 8 bases match TRBD1. This CDR3 region has 12 residues. After removal of 6 bases from V and 11 bases from J, the junction contained 8 bases not matched to a gene. For the CDR3, the DNA is TGTGCCAGCAGACGGACAGGGTTGAGGGCTTTCTTT. This gives the protein CASRRTGLRAFF.

The chain uses TRBV30 and TRBJ2-7; tentative D call: TRBD1 (8 bases). Looked up from germline, CDR1 is GTSNPN and CDR2 is SVGIG (reference sequence). V was cut by 1 base and J by 3 bases, with 19 bases left in between. This CDR3 region has 16 residues. The CDR3 here is CAWSANGQGLYYEQYF. CDR3 sequence (DNA): TGTGCCTGGAGTGCAAATGGACAGGGACTATACTACGAGCAGTACTTC. The entire variable domain, with the rest obtained from reference TRBV30 and TRBJ2-7, is as follows: SQTIHQWPATLVQPVGSPLSLECTVEGTSNPNLYWYRQAAGRGLQLLFYSVGIGQISSEVPQNLSASRPQDRQFILSSKKLLLSDSGFYLCAWSANGQGLYYEQYFGPGTRLTVT.